This TCR beta chain was profiled in a study of cytomegalovirus exposure and HLA in healthy donors (dated by TCRdb to 2017 to 2019). For context, the study as a whole: In an earlier analysis of under 600 of the donors, about 260 Gb of sequence data and 90 million to 130 million unique TCR beta sequences from about 180 million T cells were reported. An early release covering just under 650 HLA-typed donors comprised about 300 gigabases of sequencing data and approximately 85 million unique TCR sequences. Of the roughly 410 genotyped donors, roughly 76% were placed in the genetic ancestry cluster associated with self-reported Caucasian donors. The study was designed to test whether signatures of past pathogen exposure could be identified by cataloging public T cell receptors. The study used immunosequencing to profile the T cell repertoires of several hundred subjects and linked those repertoires to cytomegalovirus serostatus. In addition to the first cohort of approximately 670 subjects, a separate validation cohort of 120 different subjects was used. To predict cytomegalovirus infection status, the study combined high-throughput TCR immunosequencing, statistical association of individual TCRs with disease status, and machine learning. A later analysis re-examined previously published TCR beta repertoires from roughly 650 donors and added high-resolution HLA genotyping to investigate patterns of TCR occurrence. In the later analysis, no new phenotypic data were used to find candidate immune exposures; instead, reliance was placed on TCR beta sequences and their occurrence across donors. An earlier analysis of several hundred of the donors applied high-throughput TCR beta sequencing to assess whether each TCR beta V gene segment acted as functional or pseudogenic. Donor age, sex, ethnicity and CMV serostatus were collected together with the repertoire data. A later genetic analysis used genome-wide SNP genotypes for about 65% of the 666 donors, treating that subset as a discovery cohort. All discovery cohort repertoires had been generated using a single sequencing platform. Both class I and class II loci were covered by HLA typing, at four-digit resolution. Typing coverage differed by locus: A, B, C, DRB1 and DQB1 were typed in about 629-640 donors, DQA1 in 500 to 550, DPA1 in 600 to 610, and DPB1 in approximately 450. A handful of DR-DQ haplotypes were handled as single units for association and clustering because linkage in the cohort was strong. Among roughly 400 genotyped donors of the cohort, an average of around 240,000 unique TCR beta nucleotide sequences was sequenced per donor, of which approximately 18% were non-productive. The investigation overall reported the following: Compared with equally common non-associated chains, HLA-associated TCR beta chains in a later analysis were more clonally expanded and had lower generation probabilities. Specific HLA alleles were associated with some 15,000 TCR beta sequences at a false discovery rate of 0.05 in a later analysis. Because counts were too low, 15 to 20 rarely observed V segments, including chromosome 9 orphons, were excluded from the earlier analysis of fewer than 650 of the donors. A later genetic analysis reported fewer N-insertions in productive TCRs among donors in an Asian-associated ancestry cluster than the approximately 670-donor mean. Most CMV-associated TCR beta chains appeared to be HLA-restricted in a later analysis, and the HLA associations seemed to be driven largely by CMV exposure. A few of the identified cytomegalovirus-associated TCR beta chains were confirmed in vitro to be specific for cytomegalovirus antigens. V-gene and J-gene trimming of TCR beta chains was associated with a missense DCLRE1C variant in a later genetic analysis, and the association was replicated in an independent cohort. For the cohort, immune exposure information was limited to CMV serostatus. A cluster of highly shared sequence variants was judged likely to be a technical artifact of the sequencing pipeline. Correlated functional status among segregating V segments might reflect linkage disequilibrium, but an unknown experimental factor could not be ruled out. In both the original and validation cohorts, the classifier was reported to diagnose cytomegalovirus status with high specificity and sensitivity. Broadly in line with IMGT annotations, most TCR beta V segments showed up in productive rearrangements about 87% or about 30% of the time in an earlier analysis of 450 to 600 of the donors. In a later analysis, TCR association rates were found to vary across HLA loci, with the most associated TCRs seen for DRB1 alleles and the fewest for HLA-C alleles. When HLA alleles, especially DR and DQ, strongly co-occurred, TCR associations were difficult to assign to individual alleles. It was suggested by the authors that the approach could potentially be generalized to other disease states and immunological phenotypes. A further reported finding was that TCR beta sequences accurately predicted the HLA-A and HLA-B alleles for most subjects in the first cohort. The 87-base-pair reads could not distinguish some IMGT-functional V segments, including TRBV6-2 and TRBV6-3, so those segments were excluded. The cohort was sequenced for TCR beta chains only, and without alpha or paired-chain data the features that could be detected were limited. Several of the top co-occurrence clusters appeared to be linked to parvovirus B19, influenza, CMV and Epstein-Barr virus, according to a later analysis. Because some donors lacked HLA typing at each locus, the association tests relied only on the typed subset. The study listed 164 TCR beta chains as associated with cytomegalovirus. While some public TCRs were present in many individuals, most TCR sequences turned up only very rarely across donors. Presence/absence analyses assumed roughly uniform sequencing depth across donors, an assumption that may not hold.

Library method: the immunoSEQ multiplex PCR assay. For the multiplex PCR, a mixture combining 60 forward primers for TCR Vbeta segments and 13 reverse primers for TCR Jbeta segments was used. The CDR3 region of rearranged TCR beta genes was amplified from genomic DNA with a multiplex PCR assay. Amplified TCR beta libraries were sequenced as 87-base-pair reads on the Illumina HiSeq System. On the authors' methods: A later analysis tallied about 77 million unique TCR beta chains across the 700 or so repertoires, and some 10 million of those chains were shared by two or more donors. To remove PCR and sequencing errors, raw reads were error-corrected and collapsed into unique sequences using a nearest-neighbor algorithm that merged closely related sequences. V, D and J gene segments were assigned by aligning CDR3 sequences to IMGT reference sequences. For a sequence to be retained, a match of at least six nucleotides to both a V gene segment and a J gene segment was required. A rearrangement was called productive if the CDR3 had no stop codons and remained in frame with V and J, and every other rearrangement was called non-productive. Following IMGT convention, CDR3 was defined as the stretch from the second conserved V-encoded cysteine to the conserved J-encoded phenylalanine. The earlier analysis of 587 of the donors excluded sequences that lacked an unambiguous match to a single V gene segment. In an earlier analysis of several hundred of the donors, V segments were called functional above 56.7% productive rearrangements and were called segregating when the between-donor standard deviation exceeded 5%. A statistical classification framework was built for diagnosing cytomegalovirus status from the catalog of TCR beta chain sequences. V and J gene assignment, in a later analysis, came from comparing TCR nucleotide sequences with IMGT/GENE-DB human TR gene sequences. A later analysis assigned CDR3 sequences and most-parsimonious VDJ recombination scenarios with the TCRdist pipeline. In a later analysis, each TCR beta chain was defined by its CDR3 amino acid sequence together with its V-gene family, and reads lacking a unique V-gene family were excluded. As a way to deal with suspected cross-contamination and a sequencing artifact, a later analysis dropped 450 to 600 nucleotide sequences that were highly shared and had low generation probability. In a later analysis, a clonal expansion index for each public chain was calculated from normalized within-repertoire ranks of inferred template counts. A later analysis computed generation probabilities with a VDJ recombination model fitted to out-of-frame rearrangements, and checked the results against IGoR. A later analysis scored TCR-TCR, TCR-HLA and TCR-CMV co-occurrence with hypergeometric tests, applying a repertoire-size bias correction to TCR pairs. False discovery rates were estimated in a later analysis by permuting HLA or CMV assignments 20 times. In a later analysis, co-occurring TCRs were grouped with DBSCAN, and TCRdist sequence similarity was added when clustering was performed within HLA-allele-positive subsets. Repertoires with fewer than 30,000 or more than 120,000 public chains, plus five repertoires with anomalous nucleotide sharing, were excluded from co-occurrence clustering. TCRdb holds this immuneACCESS table with in-frame rearrangements only. Some clones are missing; in checked studies, unresolved V genes explain under half, and the rest has no known cause. V and J calls and clone size are given by that table; D and trimming were obtained from the DNA. The sample table shows 76,000 or so clones, and roughly 73% are seen once. The ten largest clones capture about 15% of the sample.

In total, 666 healthy bone marrow donors made up the cohort. Cohort members were all nominally healthy when sampled, although unrecorded immune exposures were likely present. The donor was CMV seropositive and was included in the group of 300 or so seropositive cohort members. A peripheral blood sample was collected from each donor, and TCR beta sequencing was performed on peripheral blood mononuclear cells. The Qiagen DNeasy Blood Extraction Kit was used to extract genomic DNA from the blood cell samples. Taken from cysteine to phenylalanine, the CDR3 has 15 residues. The retained sequence is limited to the CDR3, 45 bases, with the frame set at the first base. The germline V gene (reference sequence) supplies CDR1 SEHNR and CDR2 FQNEAQ. V trim: 5 bases; J trim: 9 bases; unmatched bases: 11. To note about this clone: Its antigen has not been determined. No much larger clone is present one base from it, and per-base qualities are unavailable.

This receptor was identified in a woman in her thirties or forties in good health and CMV-seropositive. Sequenced: PBMCs. The chain links TRBV7-9 with TRBJ1-1, with TRBD1 identical over 11 junction bases. The CDR3 reads CASSPWGQGVPKAFF. Read as DNA, the sequence is TGTGCCAGCAGCCCGTGGGGACAGGGGGTTCCTAAAGCTTTCTTT.